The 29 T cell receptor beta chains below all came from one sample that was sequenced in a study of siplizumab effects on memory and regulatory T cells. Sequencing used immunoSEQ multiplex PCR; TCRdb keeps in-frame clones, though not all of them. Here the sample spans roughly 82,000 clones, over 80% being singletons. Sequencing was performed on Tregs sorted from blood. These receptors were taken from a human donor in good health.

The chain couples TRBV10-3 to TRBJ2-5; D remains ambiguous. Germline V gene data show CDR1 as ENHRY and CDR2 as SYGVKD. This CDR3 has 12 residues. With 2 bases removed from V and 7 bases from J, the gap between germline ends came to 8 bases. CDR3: CAISELLGTQYF. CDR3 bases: TGTGCCATCAGTGAGCTTCTGGGGACCCAGTACTTC.

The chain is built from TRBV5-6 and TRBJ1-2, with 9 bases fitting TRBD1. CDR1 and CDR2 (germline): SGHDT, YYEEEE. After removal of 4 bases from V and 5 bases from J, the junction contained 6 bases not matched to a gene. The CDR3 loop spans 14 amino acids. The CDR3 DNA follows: TGTGCCAGCAGCCTTTCGGGACAGGGATATGGCTACACCTTC. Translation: CASSLSGQGYGYTF.

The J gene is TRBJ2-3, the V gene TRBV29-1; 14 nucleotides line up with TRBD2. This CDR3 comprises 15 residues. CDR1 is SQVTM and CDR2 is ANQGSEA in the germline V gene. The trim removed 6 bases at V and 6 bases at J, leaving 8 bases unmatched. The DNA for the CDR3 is TGCAGCGTCACTAGACTAGCGGGGGGGCCGGATACGCAGTATTTT. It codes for CSVTRLAGGPDTQYF.

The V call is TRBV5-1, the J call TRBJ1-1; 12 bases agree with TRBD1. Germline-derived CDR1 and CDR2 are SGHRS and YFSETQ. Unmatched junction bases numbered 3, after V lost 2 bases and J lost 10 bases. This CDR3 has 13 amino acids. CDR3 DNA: TGCGCCAGCAGCTTTGGGACAGGGGGCGCAGCTTTCTTT. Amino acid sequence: CASSFGTGGAAFF.

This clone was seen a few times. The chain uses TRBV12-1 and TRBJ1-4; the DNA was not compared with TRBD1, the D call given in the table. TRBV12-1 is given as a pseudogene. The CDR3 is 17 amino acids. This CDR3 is CASSVDSGARKDEKLFF. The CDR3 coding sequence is TGTGCCAGCAGCGTTGACTCAGGGGCTCGGAAGGATGAAAAACTGTTTTTT.

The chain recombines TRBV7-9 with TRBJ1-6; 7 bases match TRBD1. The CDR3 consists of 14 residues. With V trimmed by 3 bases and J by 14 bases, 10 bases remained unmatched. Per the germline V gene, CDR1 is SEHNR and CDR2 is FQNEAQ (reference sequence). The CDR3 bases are TGTGCCAGCAGCTTTTCACAGGGGCAAGTCGCCCTCCACTTT. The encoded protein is CASSFSQGQVALHF.

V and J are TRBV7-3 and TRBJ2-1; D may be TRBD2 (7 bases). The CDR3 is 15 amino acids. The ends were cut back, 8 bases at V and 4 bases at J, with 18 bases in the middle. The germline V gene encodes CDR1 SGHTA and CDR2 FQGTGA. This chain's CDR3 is CASRGGVAPYNEQFF. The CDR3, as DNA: TGTGCCAGCCGAGGGGGGGTCGCCCCATACAATGAGCAGTTCTTC.

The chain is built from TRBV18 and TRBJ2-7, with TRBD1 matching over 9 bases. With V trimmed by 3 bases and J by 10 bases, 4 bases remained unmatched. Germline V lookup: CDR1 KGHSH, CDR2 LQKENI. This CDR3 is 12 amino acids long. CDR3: CASSPTGGEQYF. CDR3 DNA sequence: TGTGCCAGCTCACCCACAGGGGGCGAACAGTACTTC.

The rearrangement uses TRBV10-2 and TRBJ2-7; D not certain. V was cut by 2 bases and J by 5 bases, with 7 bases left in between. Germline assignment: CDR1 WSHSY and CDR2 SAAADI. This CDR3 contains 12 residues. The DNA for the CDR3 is TGCGCCAGCAGTGAGGGACCCCACGAGCAGTACTTC. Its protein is CASSEGPHEQYF.

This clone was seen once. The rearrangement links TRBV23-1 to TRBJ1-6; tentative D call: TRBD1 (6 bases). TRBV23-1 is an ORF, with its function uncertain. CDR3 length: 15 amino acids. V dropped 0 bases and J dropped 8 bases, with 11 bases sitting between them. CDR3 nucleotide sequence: TGCGCCAGCAGTCAATCCCGGGACACGGATTCACCCCTCCACTTT. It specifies CASSQSRDTDSPLHF.

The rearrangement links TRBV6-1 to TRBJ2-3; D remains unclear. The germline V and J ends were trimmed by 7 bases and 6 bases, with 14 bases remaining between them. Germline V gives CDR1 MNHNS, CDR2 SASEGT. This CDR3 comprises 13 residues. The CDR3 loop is CASIPPSLDTQYF. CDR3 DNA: TGTGCCAGCATTCCTCCCAGTTTGGATACGCAGTATTTT.

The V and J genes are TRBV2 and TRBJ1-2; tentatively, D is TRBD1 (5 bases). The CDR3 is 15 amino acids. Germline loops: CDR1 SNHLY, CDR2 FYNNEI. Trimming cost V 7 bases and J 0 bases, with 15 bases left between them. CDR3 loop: CASNLREGSNYGYTF. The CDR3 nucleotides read TGTGCCAGCAACCTACGCGAGGGGTCTAACTATGGCTACACCTTC.

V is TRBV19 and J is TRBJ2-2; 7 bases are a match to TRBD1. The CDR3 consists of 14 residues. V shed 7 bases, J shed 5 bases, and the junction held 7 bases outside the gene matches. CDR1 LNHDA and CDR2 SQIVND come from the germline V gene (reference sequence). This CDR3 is CASTARQGTGELFF. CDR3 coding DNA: TGTGCCAGTACCGCGAGACAGGGTACCGGGGAGCTGTTTTTT.

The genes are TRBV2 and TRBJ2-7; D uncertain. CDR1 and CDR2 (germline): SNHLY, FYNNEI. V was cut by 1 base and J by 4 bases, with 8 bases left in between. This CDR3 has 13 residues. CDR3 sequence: CASSEGQLYEQYF. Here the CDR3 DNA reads TGTGCCAGCAGTGAAGGGCAGTTATACGAGCAGTACTTC.

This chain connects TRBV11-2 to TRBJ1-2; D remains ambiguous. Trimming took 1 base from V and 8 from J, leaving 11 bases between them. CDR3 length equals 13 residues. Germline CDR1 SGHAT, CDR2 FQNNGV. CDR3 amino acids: CASSLGTREGYTF. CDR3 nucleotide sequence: TGTGCCAGCAGCTTAGGGACGAGGGAAGGCTACACCTTC.

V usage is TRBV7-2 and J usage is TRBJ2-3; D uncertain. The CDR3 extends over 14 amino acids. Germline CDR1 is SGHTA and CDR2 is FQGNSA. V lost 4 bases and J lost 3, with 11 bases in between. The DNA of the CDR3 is TGTGCCAGCAGCTACAGCTGGCCGACAGATACGCAGTATTTT. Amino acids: CASSYSWPTDTQYF.

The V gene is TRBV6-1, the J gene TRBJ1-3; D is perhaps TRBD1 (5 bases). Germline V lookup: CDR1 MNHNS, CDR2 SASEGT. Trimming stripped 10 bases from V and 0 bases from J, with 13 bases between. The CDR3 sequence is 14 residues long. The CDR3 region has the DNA TGTGCCACCTTGACAGAACCCTCTGGAAACACCATATATTTT. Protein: CATLTEPSGNTIYF.

CDR3 region: CASRGQYNEKLFF. The CDR3 region has the DNA TGTGCCAGCAGGGGCCAGTATAATGAAAAACTGTTTTTT. The chain couples TRBV6-5 to TRBJ1-4; D gene unclear. The V end was cut by 6 bases, the J end by 4 bases, with 9 bases between. Germline-derived CDR1 and CDR2 are MNHEY and SVGAGI. This CDR3 spans 13 amino acids.

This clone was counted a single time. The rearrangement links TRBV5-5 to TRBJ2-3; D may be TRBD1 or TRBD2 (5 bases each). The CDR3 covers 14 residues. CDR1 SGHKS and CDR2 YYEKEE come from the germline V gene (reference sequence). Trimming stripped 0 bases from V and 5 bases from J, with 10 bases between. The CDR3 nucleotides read TGTGCCAGCAGCTTGGTCGGGGCCCAAGATACGCAGTATTTT. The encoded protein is CASSLVGAQDTQYF.

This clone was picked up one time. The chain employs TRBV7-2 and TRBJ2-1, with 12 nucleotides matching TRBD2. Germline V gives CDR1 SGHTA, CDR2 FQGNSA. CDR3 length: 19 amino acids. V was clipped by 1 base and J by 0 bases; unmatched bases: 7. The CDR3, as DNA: TGTGCCAGCAGCTTAGGAAGGACTAGCGGGGAAAGCTCCTACAATGAGCAGTTCTTC. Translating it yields CASSLGRTSGESSYNEQFF.

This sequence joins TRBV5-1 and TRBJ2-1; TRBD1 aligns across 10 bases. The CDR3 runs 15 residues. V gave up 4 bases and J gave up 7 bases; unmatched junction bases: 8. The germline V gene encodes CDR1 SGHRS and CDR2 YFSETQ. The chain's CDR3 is CASSIRGQGWNEQFF. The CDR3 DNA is TGCGCCAGCAGCATCCGGGGACAGGGGTGGAATGAGCAGTTCTTC.

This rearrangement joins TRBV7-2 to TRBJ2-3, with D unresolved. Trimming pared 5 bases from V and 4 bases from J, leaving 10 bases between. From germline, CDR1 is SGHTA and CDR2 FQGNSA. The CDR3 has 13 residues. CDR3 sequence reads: CASSVYRSDTQYF. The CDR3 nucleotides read TGTGCCAGCAGCGTATACAGATCAGATACGCAGTATTTT.

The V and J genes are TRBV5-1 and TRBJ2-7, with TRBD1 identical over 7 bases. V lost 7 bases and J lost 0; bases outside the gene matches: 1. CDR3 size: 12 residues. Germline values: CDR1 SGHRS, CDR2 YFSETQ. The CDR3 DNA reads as TGCGCCAGCCGGGACAGCTCCTACGAGCAGTACTTC. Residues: CASRDSSYEQYF.

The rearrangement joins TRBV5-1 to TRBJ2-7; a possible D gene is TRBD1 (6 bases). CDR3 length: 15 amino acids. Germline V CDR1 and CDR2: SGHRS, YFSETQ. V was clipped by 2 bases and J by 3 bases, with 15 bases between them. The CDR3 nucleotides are TGCGCCAGCAGCTTTGAGAGTACAGGGTTCTACGAGCAGTACTTC. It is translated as CASSFESTGFYEQYF.

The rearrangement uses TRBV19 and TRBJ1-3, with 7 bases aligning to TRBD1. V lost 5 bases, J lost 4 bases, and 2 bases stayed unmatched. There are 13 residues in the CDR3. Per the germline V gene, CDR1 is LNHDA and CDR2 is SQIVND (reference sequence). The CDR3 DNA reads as TGTGCCAGTAGTTCGGGACAGGGAAACACCATATATTTT. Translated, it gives CASSSGQGNTIYF.

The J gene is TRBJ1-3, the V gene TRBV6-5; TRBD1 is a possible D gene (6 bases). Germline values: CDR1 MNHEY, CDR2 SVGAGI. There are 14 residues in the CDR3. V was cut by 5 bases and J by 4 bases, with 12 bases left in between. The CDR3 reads CASSPRTDGNTIYF. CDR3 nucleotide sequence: TGTGCCAGCAGTCCAAGGACAGACGGAAACACCATATATTTT.

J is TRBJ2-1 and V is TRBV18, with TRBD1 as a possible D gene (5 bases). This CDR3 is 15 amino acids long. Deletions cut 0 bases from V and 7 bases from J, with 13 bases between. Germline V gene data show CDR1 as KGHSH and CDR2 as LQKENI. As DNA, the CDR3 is TGTGCCAGCTCACCACCAACCAGGGTGTATAATGAGCAGTTCTTC. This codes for CASSPPTRVYNEQFF.

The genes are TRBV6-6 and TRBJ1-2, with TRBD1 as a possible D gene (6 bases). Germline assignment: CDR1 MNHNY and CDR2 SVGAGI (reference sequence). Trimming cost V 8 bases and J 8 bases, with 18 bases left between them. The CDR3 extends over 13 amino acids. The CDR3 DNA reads TGTGCCAGCGAAGGGGGAGGGACCCAAGGCTACACCTTC. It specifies CASEGGGTQGYTF.

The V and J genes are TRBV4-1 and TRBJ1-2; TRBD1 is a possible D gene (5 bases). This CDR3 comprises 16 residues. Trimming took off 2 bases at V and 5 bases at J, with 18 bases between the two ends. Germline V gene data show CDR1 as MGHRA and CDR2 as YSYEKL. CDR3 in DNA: TGCGCCAGCAGCCAATTGTCGACCGGGACCGAGTATGGCTACACCTTC. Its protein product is CASSQLSTGTEYGYTF.